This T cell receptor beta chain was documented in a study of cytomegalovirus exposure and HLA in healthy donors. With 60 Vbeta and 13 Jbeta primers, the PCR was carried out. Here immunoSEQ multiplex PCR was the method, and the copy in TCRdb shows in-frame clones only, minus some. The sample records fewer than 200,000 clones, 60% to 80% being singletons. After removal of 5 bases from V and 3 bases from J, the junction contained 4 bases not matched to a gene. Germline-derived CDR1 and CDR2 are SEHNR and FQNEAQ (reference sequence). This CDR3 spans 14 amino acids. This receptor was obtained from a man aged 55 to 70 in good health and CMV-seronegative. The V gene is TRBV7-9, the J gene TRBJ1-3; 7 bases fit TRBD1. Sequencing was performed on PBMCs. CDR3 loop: CASSLGQRGNTIYF. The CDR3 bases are TGTGCCAGCAGCCTGGGACAGCGTGGAAACACCATATATTTT.